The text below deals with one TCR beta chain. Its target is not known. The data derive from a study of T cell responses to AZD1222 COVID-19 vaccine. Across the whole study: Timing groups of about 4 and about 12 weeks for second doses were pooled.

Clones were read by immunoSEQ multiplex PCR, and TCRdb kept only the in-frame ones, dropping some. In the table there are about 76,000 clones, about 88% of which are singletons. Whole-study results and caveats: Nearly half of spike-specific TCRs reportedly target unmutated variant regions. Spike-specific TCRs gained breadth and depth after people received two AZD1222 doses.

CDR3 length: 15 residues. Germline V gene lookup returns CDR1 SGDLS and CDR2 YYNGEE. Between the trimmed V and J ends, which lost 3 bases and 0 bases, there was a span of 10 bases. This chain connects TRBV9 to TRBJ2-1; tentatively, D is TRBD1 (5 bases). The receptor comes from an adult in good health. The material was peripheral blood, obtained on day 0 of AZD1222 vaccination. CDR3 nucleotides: TGTGCCAGCAGCGCGACAGAGAGCTCCTACAATGAGCAGTTCTTC. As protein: CASSATESSYNEQFF. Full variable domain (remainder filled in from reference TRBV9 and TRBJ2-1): DSGVTQTPKHLITATGQRVTLRCSPRSGDLSVYWYQQSLDQGLQFLIQYYNGEERAKGNILERFSAQQFPDLHSELNLSSLELGDSALYFCASSATESSYNEQFFGPGTRLTVL.